A single sample gave rise to the 25 T cell receptor beta chains below, sequenced in a study of CXCR3-negative and CXCR3-positive naive CD8 T cells. Notes on the study in general: TRB CDR3 hydrophobicity was greater in CXCR3-positive naive cells than in CXCR3-negative naive cells.

No antigen has been identified for these receptors. cDNA libraries for TRB were generated by 5' RACE incorporating UMI labels. After re-calling the 5' RACE reads, TCRdb lists one entry per CDR3 protein, DNA absent. This sample's table reports about 120,000 distinct CDR3 sequences. Sequenced: naive CXCR3+ CD8+ T cells from blood. Specified subset: CD45RO-CCR7+CD27+CD95- naive CD8+ T cells expressing CXCR3 (TNR3+). All receptors derive from a human donor in good health. Some clones in this sample may be carry-over from other donors' samples.

The chain has TRBV29-1 and TRBJ1-2. The CDR3 is 13 amino acids. Germline V CDR1 and CDR2: SQVTM, ANQGSEA. The CDR3 sequence: CSVEQDFGYGYTF.

The chain links TRBV28 to TRBJ1-2; the D call from TCRdb, TRBD1, cannot be confirmed without DNA. Looked up from germline, CDR1 is MDHEN and CDR2 is SYDVKM. This CDR3 is 16 amino acids long. Here the CDR3 reads CASSAPAYGTPYGYTF.

CDR3 residues: CSATPLGSSYEQYF. The rearrangement links TRBV20-1 to TRBJ2-7; the TCRdb call, TRBD2, lacks DNA for checking. The CDR3 sequence is 14 residues long. The germline V gene has CDR1 DFQATT and CDR2 SNEGSKA (reference sequence).

The V gene is TRBV9, the J gene TRBJ1-5. The CDR3 contains 13 residues. CDR1 SGDLS and CDR2 YYNGEE come from the germline V gene. The chain's CDR3 is CASSVESGAPQHF.

The chain employs TRBV7-3 and TRBJ1-2. The germline V gene encodes CDR1 SGHTA and CDR2 FQGTGA. The length of the CDR3 is 15 residues. This chain's CDR3 is CASSPGGGTSYGYTF. Together with reference TRBV7-3 and TRBJ1-2, the CDR3 gives the full variable domain: GAGVSQTPSNKVTEKGKYVELRCDPISGHTALYWYRQSLGQGPEFLIYFQGTGAADDSGLPNDRFFAVRPEGSVSTLKIQRTERGDSAVYLCASSPGGGTSYGYTFGSGTRLTVV.

The chain joins TRBV7-9 to TRBJ2-5; TCRdb names TRBD1, which stays unverified in the absence of DNA. CDR1 is SEHNR and CDR2 is FQNEAQ in the germline V gene (reference sequence). CDR3 length: 13 residues. The CDR3 is CASSRGIQETQYF. Full variable domain (remainder filled in from reference TRBV7-9 and TRBJ2-5): DTGVSQNPRHKITKRGQNVTFRCDPISEHNRLYWYRQTLGQGPEFLTYFQNEAQLEKSRLLSDRFSAERPKGSFSTLEIQRTEQGDSAMYLCASSRGIQETQYFGPGTRLLVL.

V is TRBV11-2 and J is TRBJ2-5; TCRdb designates TRBD1, a call that cannot be tested without DNA. Per germline, CDR1 SGHAT and CDR2 FQNNGV. CDR3 length: 17 residues. The CDR3 is CASSLATASNQGETQYF.

The chain's CDR3 is CASWGTGEQYF. V usage is TRBV7-8 and J usage is TRBJ2-7; TCRdb's D call, TRBD1, is unchecked because there is no DNA. CDR1 and CDR2 (germline): SGHVS, FQNEAQ. The CDR3 runs 11 residues.

The chain links TRBV2 to TRBJ2-1; TCRdb indicates TRBD1, and absent DNA this call remains unverified. The CDR3 spans 19 residues. Germline CDR1 reads SNHLY; CDR2 reads FYNNEI. The CDR3: CASSEWVTGGAESNNEQFF.

The CDR3 region is CASSYPQESGTQYF. The chain couples TRBV6-5 to TRBJ2-5; TCRdb names TRBD1, which stays unverified in the absence of DNA. Germline V lookup: CDR1 MNHEY, CDR2 SVGAGI. There are 14 residues in the CDR3.

The chain is built from TRBV29-1 and TRBJ2-7; the D call from TCRdb, TRBD2, cannot be confirmed without DNA. CDR3 length equals 12 residues. Germline assignment: CDR1 SQVTM and CDR2 ANQGSEA. Here the CDR3 reads CSVGLAGYEQYF.

The rearrangement links TRBV7-8 to TRBJ2-7. The CDR3 is 13 residues long. Germline lookup yields CDR1 SGHVS and CDR2 FQNEAQ. The chain's CDR3 is CASSGWSSYEQYF.

The rearrangement uses TRBV29-1 and TRBJ2-4. Germline assignment: CDR1 SQVTM and CDR2 ANQGSEA. The CDR3 extends over 14 amino acids. The CDR3 loop reads CSVEVRLFKNIQYF.

This chain links TRBV9 with TRBJ2-7; the TCRdb D gene call, TRBD1, has no DNA to confirm it. The CDR3 extends over 16 amino acids. Germline V gene sequence: CDR1 SGDLS, CDR2 YYNGEE. This chain's CDR3 is CASSVESGRSSYEQYF.

The chain combines TRBV7-9 with TRBJ1-5; the D gene TCRdb calls, TRBD1, cannot be checked with no DNA. The CDR3 loop spans 15 amino acids. The germline gives CDR1 SEHNR, CDR2 FQNEAQ (reference sequence). This chain's CDR3 is CASRPTGFPEEPQHF.

This chain connects TRBV6-2 or TRBV6-3 to TRBJ1-1. CDR3 length: 14 residues. Germline CDR1 MNHEY, CDR2 SVGEGT. This chain's CDR3 is CASSYAGGGTEAFF.

The chain carries TRBV21-1 and TRBJ1-5; TCRdb names TRBD1, which stays unverified in the absence of DNA. TRBV21-1 is termed a pseudogene. The CDR3 sequence is 15 residues long. The CDR3 sequence is CASSNQGSSNQPQHF.

The CDR3 region is CASSTQAGGVNEQYF. This chain uses TRBV28 with TRBJ2-7; the D gene TCRdb calls, TRBD2, cannot be checked with no DNA. From germline, CDR1 is MDHEN and CDR2 SYDVKM. The CDR3 totals 15 residues.

The J gene is TRBJ2-7, the V gene TRBV29-1; TCRdb's D gene call, TRBD1, goes unchecked for lack of DNA. The CDR3 loop spans 13 amino acids. Germline V gives CDR1 SQVTM, CDR2 ANQGSEA. CDR3 sequence reads: CSVEWAGSYEQYF.

The rearrangement uses TRBV28 and TRBJ1-1. Germline loops: CDR1 MDHEN, CDR2 SYDVKM. This CDR3 is 16 amino acids long. CDR3 protein: CASSSLPGGPNTEAFF. Full variable domain (remainder filled in from reference TRBV28 and TRBJ1-1): DVKVTQSSRYLVKRTGEKVFLECVQDMDHENMFWYRQDPGLGLRLIYFSYDVKMKEKGDIPEGYSVSREKKERFSLILESASTNQTSMYLCASSSLPGGPNTEAFFGQGTRLTVV.

J is TRBJ2-5 and V is TRBV28; TCRdb outputs TRBD2, but without DNA this stays unchecked. CDR1 MDHEN and CDR2 SYDVKM come from the germline V gene. This CDR3 spans 13 amino acids. CDR3 loop: CASSYREEGTQYF.

V usage is TRBV9 and J usage is TRBJ2-2; absent DNA, TCRdb's TRBD2 call cannot be checked. CDR1 is SGDLS, CDR2 YYNGEE, per germline. The CDR3 has 16 residues. CDR3 loop: CASSASQGGDTGELFF.

The chain links TRBV27 to TRBJ2-5; no DNA is available, so the TRBD1 call from TCRdb remains unchecked. The CDR3 extends over 16 amino acids. Germline values: CDR1 MNHEY, CDR2 SMNVEV (reference sequence). CDR3 sequence: CASSLGIVGTQETQYF.

This chain links TRBV19 with TRBJ2-7; TCRdb proposes TRBD2, but this gene call is untestable without DNA. Germline CDR1 LNHDA, CDR2 SQIVND (reference sequence). The CDR3 totals 15 residues. CDR3: CASSIASGGSYEQYF.

The chain is built from TRBV6-5 and TRBJ2-1. The CDR3 covers 13 residues. CDR1 and CDR2 from the germline V gene are MNHEY and SVGAGI. CDR3 amino acids: CASAGAFYNEQFF.